This is a list of T cell receptor beta chains from one sample in a study of cytomegalovirus exposure and HLA in healthy donors. TCRdb keeps only in-frame clones here, not all; method: immunoSEQ multiplex PCR. The sample lists around 120,000 clones, 88% seen once, with more than 1.5% in the top ten. The specimen was PBMCs. These receptors all stem from a man between 18 and 35 years old in good health and CMV-seronegative. The conserved cysteine and the conserved F or W are not part of the CDR3 here. Only some rows state a clone size, as once, few, many or a class for expanded clones.

J | V | size | CDR3
TRBJ2-5 | TRBV2 | . | ASTWDSQETQY
TRBJ1-1 | TRBV28 | . | ASSLLGNGGYAEAF
TRBJ2-6 | TRBV7-8 | . | ASSQGTGAGANVLT
TRBJ1-4 | TRBV6-1 | many | ASSIEPGQNEKLF
TRBJ1-6 | TRBV30 | few | AWETGNFHNSPLH
TRBJ2-2 | TRBV6-5 | . | ASSYRGRGTGELF
TRBJ1-5 | TRBV7-9 | few | ASSFGVSNQPQH
TRBJ1-5 | TRBV6-6 | . | ASRGTGGSNQPQH
TRBJ2-1 | TRBV6-5 | . | ASSYSIRLGNNEQF
TRBJ1-3 | TRBV18 | few | ASSPAGSGNTIY
TRBJ1-1 | TRBV4-1 | . | ASTAGTDEAF
TRBJ2-1 | TRBV28 | . | ASSLTSGVYNEQF